This T cell receptor (beta chain) was captured in a study of STAT5B mutations in CD4+ large granular lymphocyte leukemia. About the study: Among healthy controls, a particular HLA allele went with more CDR3 'QG' motifs. Points from the study as a whole: Higher CD4+ than CD8+ T-LGLL clonality might reflect small sample size. Top patient clones used TRBV06 genes more often: 8/27 versus 2/35 in controls.

This clone has only one observation. Its antigen is unknown. Method: immunoSEQ multiplex PCR; TCRdb's copy keeps in-frame clones and lacks some. The data show nearly 30,000 clones, with approximately 80% seen just once and approximately 6.2% held by the top ten. CDR1 MNHNY and CDR2 SVGAGI come from the germline V gene (reference sequence). V dropped 6 bases and J dropped 3 bases, with 9 bases sitting between them. This CDR3 is built from 13 residues. This rearrangement joins TRBV6-6 to TRBJ1-5; no definite D call. The sequence was obtained from a human donor in good health. The sample consisted of CD4+ T cells from blood buffy coats. CDR3 residues: CASSQGLNQPQHF. CDR3 DNA sequence: TGTGCCAGCAGCCAAGGGCTCAATCAGCCCCAGCATTTT.